The clone carrying this T cell receptor (beta chain) was seen a handful of times. This CDR3 region has 16 residues. V dropped 3 bases and J dropped 0; count of bases not matched to a gene: 6. CDR1 is SGHTA, CDR2 FQGNSA, per germline. With a J-beta primer mix and a sample-barcoded 5' primer, a second PCR ran 7 to 11 cycles. A tag from a template-switch adaptor with 12 random nucleotides marked each cDNA molecule. TCRdb ran MiXCR on the 5' RACE reads and lists one entry per CDR3 protein. The sample yields 1.5 million to 1.9 million distinct CDR3 sequences, 35% to 45% seen once. This sample stems from a study of blood T cells in healthy people across ages.

The sequence was obtained from a woman younger than 30 in good health. This rearrangement joins TRBV7-2 to TRBJ2-3; TRBD2 matches at 7 bases. The sequencing sample was made of blood. The CDR3 DNA reads as TGTGCCAGCAGCTTCCGCGGGGGACTCAGCACAGATACGCAGTATTTT. This encodes CASSFRGGLSTDTQYF.